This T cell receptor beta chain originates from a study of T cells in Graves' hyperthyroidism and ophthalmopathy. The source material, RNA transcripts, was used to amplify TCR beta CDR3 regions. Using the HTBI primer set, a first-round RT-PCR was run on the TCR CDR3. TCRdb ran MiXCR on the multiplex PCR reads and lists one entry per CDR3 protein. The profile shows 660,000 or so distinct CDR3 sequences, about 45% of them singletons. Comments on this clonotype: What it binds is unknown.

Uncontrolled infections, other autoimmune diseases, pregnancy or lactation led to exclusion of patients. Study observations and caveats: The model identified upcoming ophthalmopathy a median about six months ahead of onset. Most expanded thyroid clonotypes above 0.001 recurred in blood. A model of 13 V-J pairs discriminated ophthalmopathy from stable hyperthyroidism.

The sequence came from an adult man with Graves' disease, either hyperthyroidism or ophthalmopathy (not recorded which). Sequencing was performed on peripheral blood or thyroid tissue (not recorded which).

The chain's CDR3 is CASSYSIWRYTEAFF. In DNA, the CDR3 is TGTGCCAGCAGTTACTCGATATGGCGGTACACTGAAGCTTTCTTT. The chain joins TRBV6-2 or TRBV6-3 to TRBJ1-1; no firm D call. Deletions cut 0 bases from V and 3 bases from J, with 11 bases between. This CDR3 is 15 amino acids long. Per the germline V gene, CDR1 is MNHEY and CDR2 is SVGEGT.